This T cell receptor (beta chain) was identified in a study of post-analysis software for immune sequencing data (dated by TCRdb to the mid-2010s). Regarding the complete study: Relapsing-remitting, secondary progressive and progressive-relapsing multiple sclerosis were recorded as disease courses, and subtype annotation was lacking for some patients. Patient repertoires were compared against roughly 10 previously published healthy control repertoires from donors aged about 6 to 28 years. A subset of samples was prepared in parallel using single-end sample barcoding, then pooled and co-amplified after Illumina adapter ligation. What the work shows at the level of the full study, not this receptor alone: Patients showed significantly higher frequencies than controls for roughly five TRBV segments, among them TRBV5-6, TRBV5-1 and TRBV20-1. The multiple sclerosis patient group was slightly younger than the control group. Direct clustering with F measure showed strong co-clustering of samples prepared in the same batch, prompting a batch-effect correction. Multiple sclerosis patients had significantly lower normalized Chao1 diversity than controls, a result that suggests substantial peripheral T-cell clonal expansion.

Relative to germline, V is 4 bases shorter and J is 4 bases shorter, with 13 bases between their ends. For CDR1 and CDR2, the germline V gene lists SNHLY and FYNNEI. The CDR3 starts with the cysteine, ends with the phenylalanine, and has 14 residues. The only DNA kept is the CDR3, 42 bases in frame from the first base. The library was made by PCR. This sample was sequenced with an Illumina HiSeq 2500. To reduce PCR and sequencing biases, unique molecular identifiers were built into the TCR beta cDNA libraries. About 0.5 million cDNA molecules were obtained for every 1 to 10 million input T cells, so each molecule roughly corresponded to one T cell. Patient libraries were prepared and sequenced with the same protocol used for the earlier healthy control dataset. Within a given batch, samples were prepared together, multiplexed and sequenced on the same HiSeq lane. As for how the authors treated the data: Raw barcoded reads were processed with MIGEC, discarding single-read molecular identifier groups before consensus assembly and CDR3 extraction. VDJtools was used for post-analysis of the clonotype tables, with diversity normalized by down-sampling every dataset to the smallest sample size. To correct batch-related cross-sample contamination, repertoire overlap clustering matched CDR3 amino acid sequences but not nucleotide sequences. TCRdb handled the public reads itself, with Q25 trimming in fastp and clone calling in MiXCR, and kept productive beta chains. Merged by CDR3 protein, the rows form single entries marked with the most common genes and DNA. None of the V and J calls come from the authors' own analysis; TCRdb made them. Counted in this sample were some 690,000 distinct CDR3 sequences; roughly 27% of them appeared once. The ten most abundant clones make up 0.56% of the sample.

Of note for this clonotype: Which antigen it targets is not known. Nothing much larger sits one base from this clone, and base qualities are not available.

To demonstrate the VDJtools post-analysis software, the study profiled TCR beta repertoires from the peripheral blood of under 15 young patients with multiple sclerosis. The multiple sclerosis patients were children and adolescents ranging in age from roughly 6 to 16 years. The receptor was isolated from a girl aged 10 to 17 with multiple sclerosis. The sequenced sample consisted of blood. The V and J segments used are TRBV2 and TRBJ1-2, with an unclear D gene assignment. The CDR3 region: CASSVIIRGYGYTF. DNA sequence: TGTGCCAGCAGTGTTATCATCCGGGGCTATGGCTACACCTTC.